The 5 T cell receptor beta chains below were found in one sample sequenced in a study of blood T cell repertoires in COVID-19. Measured with immunoSEQ multiplex PCR; TCRdb has only the in-frame clones, and not every one. Among approximately 350,000 clones listed, approximately 86% were seen once. Material for sequencing was peripheral blood. These receptors were obtained from a woman aged 55-75 years with COVID-19, enrolled during active disease.

The count of this clone is one. The chain combines TRBV4-1 with TRBJ2-7, with TRBD2 identical over 11 bases. In germline, CDR1 is MGHRA, CDR2 YSYEKL. V was pared by 0 bases and J by 3 bases, with 1 base of the junction left unmatched. CDR3 length: 15 amino acids. CDR3 DNA: TGCGCCAGCAGCCAAGAGGGGACTAGCGGCTACGAGCAGTACTTC. It translates to CASSQEGTSGYEQYF.

This chain joins TRBV6-5 and TRBJ2-7; 7 bases are a match to TRBD1. V lost 2 bases and J lost 2; bases outside the gene matches: 6. Germline assignment: CDR1 MNHEY and CDR2 SVGAGI. The CDR3 length is 15 residues. The CDR3 DNA follows: TGTGCCAGCAGTTACAGACAGGGATCCCCCTACGAGCAGTACTTC. It specifies CASSYRQGSPYEQYF.

The chain joins TRBV5-1 to TRBJ2-1, with 7 nucleotides matching TRBD2. The ends lost 0 bases at V and 8 bases at J; junction bases unmatched: 11. Germline CDR1 and CDR2: SGHRS and YFSETQ. The CDR3 spans 16 residues. CDR3 residues: CASSLAKGGGLDEQFF. In DNA, the CDR3 is TGCGCCAGCAGCTTGGCCAAAGGCGGGGGTTTAGATGAGCAGTTCTTC.

This chain uses TRBV5-1 with TRBJ2-1; D is perhaps TRBD1 (6 bases). Trimming left V 5 bases short and J 9 bases short, with 21 bases between. The CDR3 sequence is 15 residues long. From germline, CDR1 is SGHRS and CDR2 YFSETQ. The CDR3 sequence: CASSYPAGTSGEQFF. The CDR3 DNA is TGCGCCAGCAGTTACCCCGCCGGGACATCCGGTGAGCAGTTCTTC.

This chain joins TRBV19 and TRBJ1-2; 7 positions agree with TRBD1. V dropped 6 bases and J dropped 6; count of bases not matched to a gene: 10. The germline CDR1 and CDR2 sequences are LNHDA and SQIVND (reference sequence). CDR3 length equals 14 residues. The DNA of the CDR3 is TGTGCCAGTAGCAGAATTGGGACAGCTAATGGCTACACCTTC. Its translation: CASSRIGTANGYTF.